A single sample is the source of the 25 T cell receptor beta chains below, sequenced in a study of STAT5B mutations in CD4+ large granular lymphocyte leukemia (dated by TCRdb to 2022 to 2024). Library preparation was by the immunoSEQ multiplex PCR assay. TCRdb retrieved this table from immuneACCESS and kept in-frame rearrangements only. Not all clones are present; in checked studies, unresolved V genes account for under half, and no reason is known for the remainder. In this sample the table shows around 50,000 clones, about four fifths of which occur a single time. The ten largest clones add up to roughly 0.35% of the sample. Sequenced: CD4+ T cells from blood buffy coats. These receptors all stem from a human donor in good health.

The gene calls are TRBV5-1 and TRBJ1-3; 8 positions match TRBD1. The CDR3 runs to 13 residues. V shed 4 bases and J 8 bases; nucleotides not matched to a gene: 5. The germline V gene encodes CDR1 SGHRS and CDR2 YFSETQ. CDR3 loop: CASSPDRADTIYF. Here the CDR3 DNA reads TGCGCCAGCAGCCCGGACAGGGCGGACACCATATATTTT.

The V call is TRBV6-5, the J call TRBJ2-7, with D perhaps matching TRBD1 (6 bases). This CDR3 has 15 amino acids. Trimming removed 5 bases from V and 0 bases from J, with 14 bases in between. Germline V gene lookup returns CDR1 MNHEY and CDR2 SVGAGI. This CDR3 reads CASSPPGDRSYEQYF. CDR3 coding DNA: TGTGCCAGCAGTCCTCCAGGGGACCGCTCCTACGAGCAGTACTTC.

The chain combines TRBV6-1 with TRBJ2-3; D tentatively fits TRBD1 or TRBD2 (5 bases each). Germline V lookup: CDR1 MNHNS, CDR2 SASEGT. Trimming removed 1 base at V and 0 bases at J, with 8 bases between. The CDR3 spans 15 residues. This CDR3 reads CASSEVGGSTDTQYF. For the CDR3, the DNA is TGTGCCAGCAGTGAAGTTGGGGGAAGCACAGATACGCAGTATTTT.

The chain has TRBV6-4 and TRBJ1-2, with D unclear. Trimming stripped 6 bases from V and 8 bases from J, with 7 bases between. In germline, CDR1 is MRHNA, CDR2 SNTAGT. The CDR3 totals 10 residues. CDR3 DNA: TGTGCCAGCAGGGGGAGAGGCTACACCTTC. It yields the protein CASRGRGYTF.

The chain uses TRBV5-1 and TRBJ2-3; the D is unclear. Trimming stripped 1 base from V and 2 bases from J, with 8 bases between. The germline V gene has CDR1 SGHRS and CDR2 YFSETQ. CDR3 length equals 14 residues. CDR3 region: CASSLLSDTDTQYF. CDR3 sequence (DNA): TGCGCCAGCAGCTTGCTGTCCGACACAGATACGCAGTATTTT.

The J gene is TRBJ1-2, the V gene TRBV11-2; D remains unclear. In germline, CDR1 is SGHAT, CDR2 FQNNGV. Trimming cost V 2 bases and J 0 bases, with 4 bases left between them. CDR3 length: 13 amino acids. The CDR3 is CASSLSSNYGYTF. The CDR3 bases are TGTGCCAGCAGCTTATCATCTAACTATGGCTACACCTTC.

The J gene is TRBJ1-2, the V gene TRBV6-5; no definite D call. The CDR3 is made up of 14 amino acids. V was pared by 0 bases and J by 4 bases, with 9 bases between. The germline gives CDR1 MNHEY, CDR2 SVGAGI. CDR3 in DNA: TGTGCCAGCAGTTACTCGGGAGAATTCTATGGCTACACCTTC. Translated: CASSYSGEFYGYTF.

V and J are TRBV5-4 and TRBJ2-5; 15 bases agree with TRBD2. Per the germline V gene, CDR1 is SGHNT and CDR2 is YYREEE (reference sequence). Trimming removed 4 bases from V and 9 bases from J; junction bases left unmatched: 16. The CDR3 spans 18 residues. CDR3: CASSRAVGGLAGGVAQYF. The CDR3 DNA reads as TGTGCCAGCAGCCGGGCGGTAGGGGGACTAGCGGGGGGTGTGGCCCAGTACTTC. Combining the CDR3 with reference TRBV5-4 and TRBJ2-5 gives the whole variable domain ETGVTQSPTHLIKTRGQQVTLRCSSQSGHNTVSWYQQALGQGPQFIFQYYREEENGRGNFPPRFSGLQFPNYSSELNVNALELDDSALYLCASSRAVGGLAGGVAQYFGPGTRLLVL.

The chain joins TRBV30 to TRBJ2-7, with D perhaps matching TRBD1 or TRBD2 (6 bases each). The germline CDR1 and CDR2 sequences are GTSNPN and SVGIG (reference sequence). This CDR3 comprises 16 residues. The V end lost 1 base, the J end lost 8 bases, and 24 bases lay between the germline ends. The CDR3 nucleotides are TGTGCCTGGAGTGCTACACCCAAGGGGGGTATGATTAAGCAGTACTTC. This translates into CAWSATPKGGMIKQYF. The full variable domain, in which reference TRBV30 and TRBJ2-7 provide the parts outside the CDR3, is SQTIHQWPATLVQPVGSPLSLECTVEGTSNPNLYWYRQAAGRGLQLLFYSVGIGQISSEVPQNLSASRPQDRQFILSSKKLLLSDSGFYLCAWSATPKGGMIKQYFGPGTRLTVT.

This sequence joins TRBV7-9 and TRBJ2-1; D tentatively fits TRBD1 or TRBD2 (5 bases each). CDR1 is SEHNR and CDR2 is FQNEAQ in the germline V gene (reference sequence). V was shortened by 6 bases and J by 7 bases, with 22 bases between the two germline ends. The CDR3 spans 16 residues. The CDR3 is CASSSISGPRLNEQFF. The CDR3 coding sequence is TGTGCCAGCAGTTCTATCTCGGGACCCCGTTTGAATGAGCAGTTCTTC.

The rearrangement joins TRBV5-6 to TRBJ1-6, with 7 nucleotides matching TRBD1. There are 14 residues in the CDR3. With V trimmed by 5 bases and J by 8 bases, 7 bases remained unmatched. Germline CDR1 and CDR2: SGHDT and YYEEEE. The CDR3 is CASRATGRDSPLHF. CDR3 in DNA: TGTGCCAGCAGAGCGACAGGGAGAGATTCACCCCTCCACTTT.

The chain is built from TRBV27 and TRBJ1-2; 9 positions match TRBD1. This CDR3 is built from 15 residues. Trimming took 8 bases from V and 4 from J; bases not matched to a gene: 11. The germline V gene has CDR1 MNHEY and CDR2 SMNVEV (reference sequence). The CDR3 DNA sequence: TGTGCCAGCCGAAGGGGGGACAGGGTCTCCTATGGCTACACCTTC. Translating gives CASRRGDRVSYGYTF.

The chain links TRBV9 to TRBJ2-7; 7 nucleotides line up with TRBD2. The CDR3 extends over 17 amino acids. Germline CDR1 SGDLS, CDR2 YYNGEE. The trim removed 0 bases at V and 0 bases at J, leaving 9 bases unmatched. CDR3 sequence reads: CASSVAPSGTSSYEQYF. CDR3 sequence (DNA): TGTGCCAGCAGCGTAGCTCCTAGCGGAACAAGCTCCTACGAGCAGTACTTC.

The gene calls are TRBV21-1 and TRBJ2-7; TRBD1, the table's D call, was not compared with the DNA. TRBV21-1 is assigned pseudogene status. This CDR3 comprises 13 residues. This CDR3 reads CASSKDKIHEQYF. CDR3 coding DNA: TGTGCCAGCAGCAAAGACAAGATCCACGAGCAGTACTTC.

This clone was seen a handful of times. The chain is built from TRBV9 and TRBJ1-5; no clear D gene. Germline V gene data show CDR1 as SGDLS and CDR2 as YYNGEE. This CDR3 has 14 amino acids. Trimming cost V 1 base and J 5 bases, with 10 bases left between them. CDR3 residues: CASSVNQADQPQHF. The DNA of the CDR3 is TGTGCCAGCAGCGTAAATCAGGCTGATCAGCCCCAGCATTTT.

The chain combines TRBV10-1 with TRBJ2-5; 8 bases fit TRBD2. The CDR3 runs 13 residues. The ends lost 11 bases at V and 3 bases at J; junction bases unmatched: 8. Looked up from germline, CDR1 is WNHNN and CDR2 is SYGVQD (reference sequence). Here the CDR3 DNA reads TGCGCCGCCTCGGGGGGGGTAGAAGAGACCCAGTACTTC. Protein: CAASGGVEETQYF.

This clone showed up just once. The chain recombines TRBV30 with TRBJ2-7; D may be TRBD1 or TRBD2 (5 bases each). The CDR3 runs to 15 residues. CDR1 is GTSNPN, CDR2 SVGIG, per germline (reference sequence). The germline V and J ends were trimmed by 0 bases and 1 base, with 13 bases remaining between them. In DNA form, the CDR3 reads TGTGCCTGGAGTGTAGGGACCCCGGGGTCCTACGAGCAGTACTTC. Translation: CAWSVGTPGSYEQYF.

In its sample, this clone was seen once. The V call is TRBV6-5, the J call TRBJ2-2; a possible D gene is TRBD2 (5 bases). Germline CDR1 MNHEY, CDR2 SVGAGI. The CDR3 runs to 16 residues. Trimming took off 0 bases at V and 5 bases at J, with 13 bases between the two ends. Here the CDR3 DNA reads TGTGCCAGCAGTTACTCTCCCCTCAGCGGTACCGGGGAGCTGTTTTTT. It translates to CASSYSPLSGTGELFF.

The chain employs TRBV6-5 and TRBJ1-1; D perhaps matches TRBD1 (5 bases). Germline values: CDR1 MNHEY, CDR2 SVGAGI. This CDR3 spans 13 amino acids. V dropped 4 bases and J dropped 4 bases, with 10 bases sitting between them. CDR3 sequence (DNA): TGTGCCAGCAGTTTGGGGCGTTTCACTGAAGCTTTCTTT. It yields the protein CASSLGRFTEAFF.

The gene calls are TRBV7-3 and TRBJ1-1; D gene uncertain. V was pared by 6 bases and J by 7 bases, with 15 bases between. Germline CDR1 is SGHTA and CDR2 is FQGTGA. The length of the CDR3 is 13 residues. Here the CDR3 reads CASSLDGRSEAFF. CDR3 sequence (DNA): TGTGCCAGCAGTTTGGACGGAAGAAGTGAAGCTTTCTTT.

The rearrangement joins TRBV4-1 to TRBJ1-1; 7 bases are shared with TRBD1. The V and J ends lost 1 base and 5 bases, in that order; junction bases with no gene match: 7. This CDR3 is built from 15 residues. Germline CDR1 MGHRA, CDR2 YSYEKL. The CDR3, as DNA: TGCGCCAGCAGCCAAGCCCGGCAGGGGGGTACTGAAGCTTTCTTT. It codes for CASSQARQGGTEAFF.

The V call is TRBV5-4, the J call TRBJ2-1; D remains unclear. V was shortened by 5 bases and J by 8 bases, with 11 bases between the two germline ends. The CDR3 extends over 12 amino acids. Germline V gene data show CDR1 as SGHNT and CDR2 as YYREEE (reference sequence). The CDR3 DNA reads TGTGCCAGCAGTTATGACGGATATGAGCAGTTCTTC. This translates into CASSYDGYEQFF.

In its sample, this clone was seen a few times. V gene TRBV9 combines with J gene TRBJ1-2; 8 bases agree with TRBD1. This CDR3 region has 15 residues. V lost 0 bases, J lost 5 bases, and 6 bases stayed unmatched. CDR1 is SGDLS and CDR2 is YYNGEE in the germline V gene. The CDR3, as DNA: TGTGCCAGCAGCGTAGGGCCAGGGGGCGATTATGGCTACACCTTC. Translated, it gives CASSVGPGGDYGYTF.

The chain is built from TRBV30 and TRBJ1-5, with 7 bases identical to TRBD1. V shed 5 bases, J shed 5 bases, and the junction held 6 bases outside the gene matches. This CDR3 is built from 13 residues. Germline CDR1 and CDR2: GTSNPN and SVGIG (reference sequence). DNA for the CDR3: TGTGCCTGGGCCCCCGGGACAGATCAGCCCCAGCATTTT. It encodes CAWAPGTDQPQHF.

The chain recombines TRBV29-1 with TRBJ2-7; D possibly corresponds to TRBD2 (6 bases). CDR3 size: 11 residues. The germline CDR1 and CDR2 sequences are SQVTM and ANQGSEA. V was pared by 4 bases and J by 3 bases, with 7 bases between. The CDR3 DNA reads TGCAGCGTTGGGGGACTCTACGAGCAGTACTTC. Translated, it gives CSVGGLYEQYF.